A single sample gave rise to the 5 T cell receptor beta chains below, sequenced in a study of cytomegalovirus exposure and HLA in healthy donors. Use of 60 Vbeta and 13 Jbeta primers characterized the PCR. The repertoire was sequenced with immunoSEQ multiplex PCR; TCRdb's copy has only in-frame clones and lacks some. The data show roughly 66,000 clones, about four fifths seen once. Sequences were obtained from PBMCs. The receptors derive from a man aged 18 to 35 in good health and CMV-seropositive.

The chain is built from TRBV19 and TRBJ2-3, with 9 bases lining up with TRBD1. The V segment lost 6 bases and the J segment 4 bases; nucleotides outside the gene matches: 5. Germline V gene sequence: CDR1 LNHDA, CDR2 SQIVND (reference sequence). The CDR3 is 14 residues long. For the CDR3, the DNA is TGTGCCAGTAGGCCGGGACAGGGAGCAGATACGCAGTATTTT. Protein: CASRPGQGADTQYF.

This CDR3 is CASSEWDRGNTEAFF. CDR3 DNA: TGTGCCAGCAGTGAGTGGGACAGGGGGAACACTGAAGCTTTCTTT. V gene TRBV28 combines with J gene TRBJ1-1, with 10 bases matching TRBD1. Germline V lookup: CDR1 MDHEN, CDR2 SYDVKM. The CDR3 has 15 residues. With V trimmed by 5 bases and J by 1 base, 4 bases remained unmatched.

This clone has just one count. The chain uses TRBV6-5 and TRBJ2-7, with D maybe TRBD1 (6 bases). V was trimmed by 0 bases and J by 6 bases, leaving 12 bases between them. The CDR3 runs 14 residues. Germline CDR1 reads MNHEY; CDR2 reads SVGAGI. CDR3 residues: CASSYSGQSSEQYF. CDR3 DNA sequence: TGTGCCAGCAGTTACTCGGGACAAAGCTCCGAGCAGTACTTC.

The chain uses TRBV2 and TRBJ2-7, with 10 bases aligning to TRBD2. J was trimmed by 7 bases and V by 3 bases; bases with no gene match: 9. The CDR3 contains 15 residues. Looked up from germline, CDR1 is SNHLY and CDR2 is FYNNEI. The CDR3 here is CASSDRAGGPSEQYF. CDR3 coding DNA: TGTGCCAGCAGTGATCGAGCGGGAGGGCCTAGTGAGCAGTACTTC.

This rearrangement joins TRBV19 to TRBJ1-5; TRBD1 matches 7 bases. J was trimmed by 4 bases and V by 7 bases; bases with no gene match: 10. Germline-derived CDR1 and CDR2 are LNHDA and SQIVND (reference sequence). This CDR3 region has 15 residues. The CDR3 DNA follows: TGTGCCAGTATAACAACAGGGGCTTTTAATCAGCCCCAGCATTTT. This codes for CASITTGAFNQPQHF.